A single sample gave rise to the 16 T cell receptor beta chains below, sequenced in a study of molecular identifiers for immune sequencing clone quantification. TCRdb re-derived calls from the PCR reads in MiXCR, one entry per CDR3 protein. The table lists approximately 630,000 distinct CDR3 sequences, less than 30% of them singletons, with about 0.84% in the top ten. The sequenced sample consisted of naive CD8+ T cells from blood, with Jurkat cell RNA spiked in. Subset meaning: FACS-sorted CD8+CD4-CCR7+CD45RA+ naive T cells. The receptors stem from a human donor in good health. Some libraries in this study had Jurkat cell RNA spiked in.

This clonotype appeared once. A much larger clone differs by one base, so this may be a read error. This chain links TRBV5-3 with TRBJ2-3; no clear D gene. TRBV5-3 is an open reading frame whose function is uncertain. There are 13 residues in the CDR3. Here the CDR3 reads CTSSFLPPDTQYF. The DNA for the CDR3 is TGTACCAGCAGCTTCCTACCCCCAGATACGCAGTATTTT.

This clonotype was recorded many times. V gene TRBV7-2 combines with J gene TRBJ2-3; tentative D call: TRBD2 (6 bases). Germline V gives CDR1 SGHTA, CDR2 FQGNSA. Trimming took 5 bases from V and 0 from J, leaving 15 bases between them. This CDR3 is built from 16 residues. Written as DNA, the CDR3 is TGTGCCAGCAGCATACTTTCGGGAGTTAGCACAGATACGCAGTATTTT. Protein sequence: CASSILSGVSTDTQYF.

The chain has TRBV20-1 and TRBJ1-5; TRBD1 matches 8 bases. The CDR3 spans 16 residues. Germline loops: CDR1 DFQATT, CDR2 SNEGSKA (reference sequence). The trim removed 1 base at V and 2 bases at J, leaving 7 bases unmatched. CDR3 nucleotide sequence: TGCAGTGCTAGAGGTTTGGAGACAGGGGGCAATCAGCCCCAGCATTTT. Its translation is CSARGLETGGNQPQHF.

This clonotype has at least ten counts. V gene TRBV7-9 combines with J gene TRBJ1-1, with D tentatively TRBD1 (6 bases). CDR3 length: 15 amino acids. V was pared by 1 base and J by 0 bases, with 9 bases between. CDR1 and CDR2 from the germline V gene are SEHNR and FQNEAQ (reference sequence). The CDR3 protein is CASSLERQVNTEAFF. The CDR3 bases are TGTGCCAGCAGCTTAGAGAGACAGGTGAACACTGAAGCTTTCTTT.

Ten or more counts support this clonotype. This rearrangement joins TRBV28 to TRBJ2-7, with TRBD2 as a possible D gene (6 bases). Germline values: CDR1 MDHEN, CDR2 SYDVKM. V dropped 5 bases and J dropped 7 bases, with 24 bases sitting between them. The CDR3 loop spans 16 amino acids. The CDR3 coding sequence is TGTGCCAGCAGTCTACCCGACGGGACTCAACTGGGAGAGCAGTACTTC. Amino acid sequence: CASSLPDGTQLGEQYF. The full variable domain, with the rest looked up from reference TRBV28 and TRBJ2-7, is DVKVTQSSRYLVKRTGEKVFLECVQDMDHENMFWYRQDPGLGLRLIYFSYDVKMKEKGDIPEGYSVSREKKERFSLILESASTNQTSMYLCASSLPDGTQLGEQYFGPGTRLTVT.

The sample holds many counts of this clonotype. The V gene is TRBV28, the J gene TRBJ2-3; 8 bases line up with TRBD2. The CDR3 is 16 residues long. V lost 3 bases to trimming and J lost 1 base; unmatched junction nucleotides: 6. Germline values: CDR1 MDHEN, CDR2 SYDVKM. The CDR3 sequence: CASSFRGGRGTDTQYF. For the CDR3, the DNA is TGTGCCAGCAGTTTCCGGGGGGGGCGCGGCACAGATACGCAGTATTTT.

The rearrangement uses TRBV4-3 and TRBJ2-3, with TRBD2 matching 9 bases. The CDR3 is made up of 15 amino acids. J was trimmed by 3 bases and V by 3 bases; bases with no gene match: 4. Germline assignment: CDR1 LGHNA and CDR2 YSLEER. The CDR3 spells CASSQSGGLTDTQYF. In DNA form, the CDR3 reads TGCGCCAGCAGCCAGAGCGGGGGGCTAACAGATACGCAGTATTTT.

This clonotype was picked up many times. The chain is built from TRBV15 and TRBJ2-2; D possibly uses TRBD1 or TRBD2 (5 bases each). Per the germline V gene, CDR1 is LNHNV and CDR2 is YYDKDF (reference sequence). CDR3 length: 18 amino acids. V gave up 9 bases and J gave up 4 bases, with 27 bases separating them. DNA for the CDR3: TGTGCCACATGGGGGATCGGCGGTACCAAACGGGGCACCGGGGAGCTGTTTTTT. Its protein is CATWGIGGTKRGTGELFF.

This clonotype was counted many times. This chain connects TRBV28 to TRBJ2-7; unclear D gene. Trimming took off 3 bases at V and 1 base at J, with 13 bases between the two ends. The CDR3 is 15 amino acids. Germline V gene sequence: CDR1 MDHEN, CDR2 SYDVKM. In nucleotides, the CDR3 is TGTGCCAGCAGTTTTGAGAGCCCTGTTTCCTACGAGCAGTACTTC. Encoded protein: CASSFESPVSYEQYF. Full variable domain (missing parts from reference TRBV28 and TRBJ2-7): DVKVTQSSRYLVKRTGEKVFLECVQDMDHENMFWYRQDPGLGLRLIYFSYDVKMKEKGDIPEGYSVSREKKERFSLILESASTNQTSMYLCASSFESPVSYEQYFGPGTRLTVT.

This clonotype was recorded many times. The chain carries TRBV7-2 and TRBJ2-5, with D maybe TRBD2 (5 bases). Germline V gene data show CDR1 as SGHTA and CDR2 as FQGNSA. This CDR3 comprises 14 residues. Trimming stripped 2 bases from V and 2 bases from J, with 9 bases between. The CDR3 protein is CASSLSRLQETQYF. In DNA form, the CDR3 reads TGTGCCAGCAGCTTATCCCGACTACAAGAGACCCAGTACTTC.

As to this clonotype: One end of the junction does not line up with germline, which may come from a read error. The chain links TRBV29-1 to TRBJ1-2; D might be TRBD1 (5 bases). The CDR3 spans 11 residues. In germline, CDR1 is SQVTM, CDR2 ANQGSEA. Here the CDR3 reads CNVVGVYGYTF. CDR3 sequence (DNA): TGCAACGTTGTGGGGGTATATGGCTACACCTTC.

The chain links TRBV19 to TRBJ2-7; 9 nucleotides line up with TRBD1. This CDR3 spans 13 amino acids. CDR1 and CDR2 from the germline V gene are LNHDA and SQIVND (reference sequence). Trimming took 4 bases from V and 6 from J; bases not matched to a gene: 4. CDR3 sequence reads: CASSRDRAAEQYF. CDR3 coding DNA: TGTGCCAGTAGTAGGGACAGGGCTGCCGAGCAGTACTTC. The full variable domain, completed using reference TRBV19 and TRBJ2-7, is DGGITQSPKYLFRKEGQNVTLSCEQNLNHDAMYWYRQDPGQGLRLIYYSQIVNDFQKGDIAEGYSVSREKKESFPLTVTSAQKNPTAFYLCASSRDRAAEQYFGPGTRLTVT.

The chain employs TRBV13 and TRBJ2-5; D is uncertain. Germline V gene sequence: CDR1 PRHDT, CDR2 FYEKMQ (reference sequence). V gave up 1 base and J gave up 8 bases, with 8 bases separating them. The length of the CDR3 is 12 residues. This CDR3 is CASSLDRITQYF. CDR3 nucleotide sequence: TGTGCCAGCAGCTTAGATAGGATCACCCAGTACTTC.

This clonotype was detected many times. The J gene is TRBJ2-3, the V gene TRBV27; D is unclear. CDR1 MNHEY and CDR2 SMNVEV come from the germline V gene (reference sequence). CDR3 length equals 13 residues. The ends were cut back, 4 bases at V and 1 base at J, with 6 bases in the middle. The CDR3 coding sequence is TGTGCCAGCAGTTACCAGGGCACAGATACGCAGTATTTT. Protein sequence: CASSYQGTDTQYF.

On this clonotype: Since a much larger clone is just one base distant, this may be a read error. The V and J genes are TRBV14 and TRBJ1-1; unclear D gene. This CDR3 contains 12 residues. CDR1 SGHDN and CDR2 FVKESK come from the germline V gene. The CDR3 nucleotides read TGTGCCAGCAGCCAAGGGTACCTTGAAGCTTACTTT. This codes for CASSQGYLEAYF.

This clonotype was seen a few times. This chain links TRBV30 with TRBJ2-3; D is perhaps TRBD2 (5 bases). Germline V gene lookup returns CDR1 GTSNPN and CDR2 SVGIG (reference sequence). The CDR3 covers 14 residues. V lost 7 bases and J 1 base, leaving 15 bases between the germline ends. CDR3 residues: CAYSDGIGTDTQYF. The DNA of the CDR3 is TGTGCCTACTCGGACGGGATCGGCACAGATACGCAGTATTTT.